This entry concerns a single T cell receptor beta chain. This specimen comes from a study of shared clonotypes between healthy human individuals. TCRdb's copy holds only in-frame clones and misses some; the assay was immunoSEQ multiplex PCR. Among 2.3 million or so clones, approximately 95% were seen once, and the ten largest hold under 0.45%. The receptor's source is a man aged 18 to 30 in good health. Some clones in this sample may be carry-over from other donors' samples. The sequenced material came from naive CD4+ T cells from PBMCs. Specified subset: CD45RA+ positively selected.

The CDR3 is CASSTGQTLDGETQYF. Written as DNA, the CDR3 is TGCGCCAGCAGCACAGGACAAACCCTGGATGGAGAGACCCAGTACTTC. The chain has TRBV5-1 and TRBJ2-5; a weak D match, TRBD1 (5 bases). This CDR3 is built from 16 residues. The V end lost 4 bases, the J end lost 4 bases, and 20 bases lay between the germline ends. Germline V lookup: CDR1 SGHRS, CDR2 YFSETQ.